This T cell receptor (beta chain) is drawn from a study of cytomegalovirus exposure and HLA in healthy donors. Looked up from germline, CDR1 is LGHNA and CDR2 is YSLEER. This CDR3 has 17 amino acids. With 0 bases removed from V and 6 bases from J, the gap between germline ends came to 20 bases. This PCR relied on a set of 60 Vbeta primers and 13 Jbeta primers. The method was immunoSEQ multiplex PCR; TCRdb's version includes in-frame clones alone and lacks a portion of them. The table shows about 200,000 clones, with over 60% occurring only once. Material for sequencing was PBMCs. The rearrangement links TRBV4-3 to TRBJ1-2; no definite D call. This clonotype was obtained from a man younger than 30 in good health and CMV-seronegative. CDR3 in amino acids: CASSQDRGVGYQDGYTF. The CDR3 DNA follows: TGCGCCAGCAGCCAAGACCGGGGTGTCGGATATCAAGATGGCTACACCTTC.